This TCR beta chain stems from a study of cytomegalovirus exposure and HLA in healthy donors. This CDR3 is 14 amino acids long. CDR1 and CDR2 (germline): SGHAT, FQNNGV. V gave up 8 bases and J gave up 3 bases, with 14 bases separating them. Study-level points and caveats: The study listed some 160 cytomegalovirus-associated TCR beta chains.

In the PCR, 60 Vbeta and 13 Jbeta primers were used. TCRdb keeps only in-frame clones here, not all; method: immunoSEQ multiplex PCR. The data hold about 200,000 clones, with less than 80% observed a single time. To note about this clone: Its antigen remains unidentified.

The sample taken for sequencing was PBMCs. The J gene is TRBJ2-1, the V gene TRBV11-2, with a tentative D call TRBD1 (6 bases). This receptor was taken from a girl aged 2 to 9 in good health and CMV-seronegative. For the CDR3, the DNA is TGTGCCAGCTGCTACCGGGACAACTACAATGAGCAGTTCTTC. Its protein product is CASCYRDNYNEQFF. Using reference TRBV11-2 and TRBJ2-1 for the parts outside the CDR3, the full variable domain is EAGVAQSPRYKIIEKRQSVAFWCNPISGHATLYWYQQILGQGPKLLIQFQNNGVVDDSQLPKDRFSAERLKGVDSTLKIQPAKLEDSAVYLCASCYRDNYNEQFFGPGTRLTVL.